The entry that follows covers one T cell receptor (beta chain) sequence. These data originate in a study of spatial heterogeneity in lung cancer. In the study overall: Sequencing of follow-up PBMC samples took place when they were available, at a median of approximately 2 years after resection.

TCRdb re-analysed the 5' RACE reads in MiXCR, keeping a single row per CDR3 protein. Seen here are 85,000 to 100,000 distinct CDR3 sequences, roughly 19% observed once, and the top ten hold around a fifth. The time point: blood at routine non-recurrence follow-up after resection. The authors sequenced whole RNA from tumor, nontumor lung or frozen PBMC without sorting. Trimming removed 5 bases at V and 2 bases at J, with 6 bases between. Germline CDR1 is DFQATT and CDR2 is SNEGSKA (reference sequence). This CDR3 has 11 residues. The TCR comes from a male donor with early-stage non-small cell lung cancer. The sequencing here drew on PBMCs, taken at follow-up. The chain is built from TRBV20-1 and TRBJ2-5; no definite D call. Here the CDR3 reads CSALGQETQYF. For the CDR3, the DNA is TGCAGTGCTTTGGGTCAAGAGACCCAGTACTTC.